Shown below are 6 T cell receptor beta chains from a single sample sequenced in a study of cytomegalovirus exposure and HLA in healthy donors (TCRdb year 2017). The method behind the library was the immunoSEQ multiplex PCR assay. For the multiplex PCR, a mixture combining 60 forward primers for TCR Vbeta segments and 13 reverse primers for TCR Jbeta segments was used. TCRdb took this table from immuneACCESS and kept in-frame rearrangements with V and J called. Such tables lack part of the clones; where checked against another copy, unresolved V genes explain under half of the gap, and the rest is unexplained. The table kept for this sample lists approximately 130,000 clones. The ten largest clones take up 2% of the sample. Sample: PBMCs. These receptor sequences come from a woman between 55 and 75 years old in good health and CMV-seronegative.

The chain uses TRBV15 and TRBJ1-4; D gene unclear. The V and J ends lost 3 bases and 3 bases respectively, with 14 bases between them. Germline CDR1 and CDR2: LNHNV and YYDKDF (reference sequence). The CDR3 has 16 residues. The CDR3 loop reads CATSRGNGIPNEKLFF. The CDR3 DNA is TGTGCCACCAGCAGGGGGAACGGGATCCCTAATGAAAAACTGTTTTTT.

This sequence joins TRBV27 and TRBJ2-1; the match to TRBD2 covers 10 bases. This CDR3 has 17 amino acids. Unmatched junction bases numbered 10, after V lost 8 bases and J lost 0 bases. Germline lookup yields CDR1 MNHEY and CDR2 SMNVEV (reference sequence). The CDR3 region has the DNA TGTGCCAGCTCCCTGAGGACTAGCGGTAGCTCCTACAATGAGCAGTTCTTC. It encodes CASSLRTSGSSYNEQFF.

The chain combines TRBV4-2 with TRBJ1-1; a weak D match, TRBD1 (5 bases). Germline V gene sequence: CDR1 LGHNA, CDR2 YNFKEQ. The CDR3 totals 15 residues. Trimming stripped 4 bases from V and 1 base from J, with 13 bases between. In DNA form, the CDR3 reads TGTGCCAGCAGCCTAGGATCGACAGAGAACACTGAAGCTTTCTTT. Translation: CASSLGSTENTEAFF.

The chain employs TRBV28 and TRBJ2-7; 8 bases agree with TRBD1. The CDR3 has 15 amino acids. V trimming: 3 bases; J trimming: 5 bases; junction bases outside the gene matches: 9. CDR1 is MDHEN, CDR2 SYDVKM, per germline. CDR3 residues: CASSLAGQGAHEQYF. The CDR3 DNA reads as TGTGCCAGCAGTTTGGCGGGTCAGGGGGCCCACGAGCAGTACTTC.

The V call is TRBV11-3, the J call TRBJ2-7, with a possible D match to TRBD2 (5 bases). The CDR3 is 15 amino acids. Germline V gene lookup returns CDR1 SGHNT and CDR2 YENEEA. V lost 1 base and J 3 bases, leaving 13 bases between the germline ends. The CDR3 sequence is CASSLVGAHLYEQYF. The CDR3 bases are TGTGCCAGCAGCTTAGTGGGAGCACATCTCTACGAGCAGTACTTC.

The gene calls are TRBV2 and TRBJ2-1; no clear D. This CDR3 region has 14 residues. V dropped 4 bases and J dropped 8 bases, with 15 bases sitting between them. Germline V lookup: CDR1 SNHLY, CDR2 FYNNEI. CDR3 DNA sequence: TGTGCCAGCAGTGCCGACTCTTTTTCGGATGAGCAGTTCTTC. Amino acids: CASSADSFSDEQFF.